This T cell receptor beta chain was profiled in a study of Ad26.COV2.S vaccination and SARS-CoV-2 variants. Whole-study results and caveats: Substantial breadth was reported for post-vaccination spike-specific CD8+ and CD4+ T cells. Vaccine recipients surpassed placebo recipients in spike-specific TCR breadth.

This table comes from immunoSEQ multiplex PCR, and its TCRdb copy is limited to in-frame clones, with some not included. The sample consists of some 460,000 clones, about 88% of them appearing once. Notes on this clone: Antigen: not known.

Trimming took 0 bases from V and 0 from J, leaving 11 bases between them. Germline V lookup: CDR1 LGHNA, CDR2 YSLEER. The length of the CDR3 is 17 residues. Treatment in this sample: about 20 received Ad26.COV2.S at low or high dose, single or two shots; 5 received placebo; per-sample allocation not given. Sampling was done on day 63 after the first vaccine or placebo injection. This receptor was identified in a person between 18 and 60 years old who received the Ad26.COV2.S COVID-19 vaccine or a placebo. V and J are TRBV4-3 and TRBJ2-2, with D tentatively TRBD1 or TRBD2 (5 bases each). Specimen: peripheral blood, collected in a trial of Ad26.COV2.S vaccine versus placebo. The chain's CDR3 is CASSQDLGRTNTGELFF. DNA for the CDR3: TGCGCCAGCAGCCAAGATCTGGGACGGACGAACACCGGGGAGCTGTTTTTT.